This T cell receptor (beta chain) derives from a study of blood T cell repertoires in COVID-19. Looking at the study overall: The analysed material was cDNA or gDNA that came from T cells, B-cell-depleted T cells, or PBMCs.

V shed 2 bases, J shed 8 bases, and the junction held 20 bases outside the gene matches. This CDR3 spans 19 amino acids. Germline V lookup: CDR1 LGHDT, CDR2 YNNKEL (reference sequence). Only in-frame clones appear in the TCRdb table, and some are missing; sequencing was by immunoSEQ multiplex PCR. The repertoire holds around 370,000 clones, approximately 90% seen once, with about 1.1% in the top ten. The specimen sequenced was PBMCs or T cells enriched from blood (not recorded which). The chain joins TRBV3-1 (or the pseudogene TRBV3-2) to TRBJ1-2, with 10 bases that match TRBD1. The sequence was obtained from a woman aged 18-29 years who had recovered from COVID-19. The CDR3 region is CASSQRLVSRDRGRVGYTF. CDR3 in DNA: TGTGCCAGCAGCCAAAGATTGGTATCCCGGGACAGGGGTCGAGTAGGCTACACCTTC.